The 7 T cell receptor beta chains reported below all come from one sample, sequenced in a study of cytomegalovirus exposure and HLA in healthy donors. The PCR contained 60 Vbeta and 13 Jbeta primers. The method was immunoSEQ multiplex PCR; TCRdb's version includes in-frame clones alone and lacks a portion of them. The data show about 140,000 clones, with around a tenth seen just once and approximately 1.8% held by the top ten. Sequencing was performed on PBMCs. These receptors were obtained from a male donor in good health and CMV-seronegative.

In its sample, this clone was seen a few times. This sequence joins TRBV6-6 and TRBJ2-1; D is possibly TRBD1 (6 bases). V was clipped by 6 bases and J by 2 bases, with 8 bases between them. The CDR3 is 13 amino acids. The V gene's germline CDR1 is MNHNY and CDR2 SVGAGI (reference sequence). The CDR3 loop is CASRRDTYNEQFF. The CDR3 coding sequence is TGTGCCAGCAGGAGGGACACCTACAATGAGCAGTTCTTC.

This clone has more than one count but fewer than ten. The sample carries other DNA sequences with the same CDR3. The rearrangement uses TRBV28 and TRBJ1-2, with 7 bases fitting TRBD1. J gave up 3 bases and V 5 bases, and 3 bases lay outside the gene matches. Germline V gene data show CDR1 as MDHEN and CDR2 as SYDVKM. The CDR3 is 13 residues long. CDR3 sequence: CASSLGTDYGYTF. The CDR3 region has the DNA TGTGCCAGCAGTCTCGGGACAGACTATGGCTACACCTTC.

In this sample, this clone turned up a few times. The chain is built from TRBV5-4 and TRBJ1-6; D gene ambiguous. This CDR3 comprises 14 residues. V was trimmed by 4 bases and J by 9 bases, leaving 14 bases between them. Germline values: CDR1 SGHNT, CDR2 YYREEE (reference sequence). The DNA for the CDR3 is TGTGCCAGCAGCCCCGAGGCGACTGGTTCACCCCTCCACTTT. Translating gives CASSPEATGSPLHF.

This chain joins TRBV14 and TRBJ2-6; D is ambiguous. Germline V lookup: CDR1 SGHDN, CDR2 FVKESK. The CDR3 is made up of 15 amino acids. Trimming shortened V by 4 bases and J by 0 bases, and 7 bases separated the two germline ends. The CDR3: CASSPRYSGANVLTF. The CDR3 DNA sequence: TGTGCCAGCAGCCCTAGGTACTCTGGGGCCAACGTCCTGACTTTC.

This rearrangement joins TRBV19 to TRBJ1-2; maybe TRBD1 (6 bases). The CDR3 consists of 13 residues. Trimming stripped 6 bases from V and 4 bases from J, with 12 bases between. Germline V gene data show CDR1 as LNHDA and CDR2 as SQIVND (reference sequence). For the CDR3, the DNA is TGTGCCAGTAGAGAGACAGGCCCCTATGGCTACACCTTC. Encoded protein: CASRETGPYGYTF.

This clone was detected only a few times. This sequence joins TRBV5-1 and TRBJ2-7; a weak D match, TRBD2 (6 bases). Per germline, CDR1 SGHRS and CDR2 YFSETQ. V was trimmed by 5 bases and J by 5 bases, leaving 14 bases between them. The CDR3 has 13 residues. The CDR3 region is CASRSGLPHEQYF. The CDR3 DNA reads TGCGCCAGCAGGTCCGGACTACCCCACGAGCAGTACTTC.

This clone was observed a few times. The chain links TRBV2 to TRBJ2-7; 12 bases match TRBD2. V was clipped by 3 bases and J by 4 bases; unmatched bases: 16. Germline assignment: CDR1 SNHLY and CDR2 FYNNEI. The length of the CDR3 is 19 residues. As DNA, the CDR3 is TGTGCCAGCAGTGATATAACTAGCGGGAGGAATATGCTAGGGTACGAGCAGTACTTC. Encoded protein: CASSDITSGRNMLGYEQYF.